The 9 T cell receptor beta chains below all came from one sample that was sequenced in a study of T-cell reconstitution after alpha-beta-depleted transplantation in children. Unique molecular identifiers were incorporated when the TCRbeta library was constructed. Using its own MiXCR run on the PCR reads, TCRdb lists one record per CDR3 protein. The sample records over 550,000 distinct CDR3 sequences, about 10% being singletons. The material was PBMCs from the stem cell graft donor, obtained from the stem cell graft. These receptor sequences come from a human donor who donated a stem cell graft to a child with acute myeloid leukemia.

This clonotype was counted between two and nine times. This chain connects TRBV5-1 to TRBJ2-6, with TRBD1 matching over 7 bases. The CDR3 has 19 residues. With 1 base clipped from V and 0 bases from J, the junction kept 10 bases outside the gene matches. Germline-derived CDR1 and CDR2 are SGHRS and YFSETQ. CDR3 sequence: CASSLSAGGLYSGANVLTF. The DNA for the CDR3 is TGCGCCAGCAGCTTGTCAGCAGGGGGTTTATACTCTGGGGCCAACGTCCTGACTTTC. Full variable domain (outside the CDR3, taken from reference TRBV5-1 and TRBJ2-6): KAGVTQTPRYLIKTRGQQVTLSCSPISGHRSVSWYQQTPGQGLQFLFEYFSETQRNKGNFPGRFSGRQFSNSRSEMNVSTLELGDSALYLCASSLSAGGLYSGANVLTFGAGSRLTVL.

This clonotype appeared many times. The CDR3: CATSSAQGLAGGRTDTQYF. CDR3 in DNA: TGTGCCACCAGCAGCGCCCAAGGACTAGCGGGTGGGCGCACAGATACGCAGTATTTT. This chain uses TRBV15 with TRBJ2-3; TRBD2 matches at 11 bases. Germline values: CDR1 LNHNV, CDR2 YYDKDF (reference sequence). The V segment lost 3 bases and the J segment 1 base; nucleotides outside the gene matches: 12. The length of the CDR3 is 19 residues.

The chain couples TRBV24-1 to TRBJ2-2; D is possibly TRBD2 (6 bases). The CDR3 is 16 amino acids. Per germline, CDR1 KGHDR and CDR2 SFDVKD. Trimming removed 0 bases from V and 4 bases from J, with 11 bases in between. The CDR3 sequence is CATSDLTFGGTGELFF. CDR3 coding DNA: TGTGCCACCAGTGATTTGACATTCGGGGGCACCGGGGAGCTGTTTTTT.

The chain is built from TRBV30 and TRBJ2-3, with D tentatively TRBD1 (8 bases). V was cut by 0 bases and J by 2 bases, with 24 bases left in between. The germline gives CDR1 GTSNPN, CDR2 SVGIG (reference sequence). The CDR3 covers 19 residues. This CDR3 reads CAWSVQGVSASGYTDTQYF. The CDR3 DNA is TGTGCCTGGAGTGTACAGGGGGTTTCCGCTAGCGGTTACACAGATACGCAGTATTTT.

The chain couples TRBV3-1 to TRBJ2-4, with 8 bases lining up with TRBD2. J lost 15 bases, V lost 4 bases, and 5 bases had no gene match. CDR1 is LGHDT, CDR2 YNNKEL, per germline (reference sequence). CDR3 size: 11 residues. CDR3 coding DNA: TGTGCCAGCAGCCTTAGCGGGATGTGGTACTTC. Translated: CASSLSGMWYF. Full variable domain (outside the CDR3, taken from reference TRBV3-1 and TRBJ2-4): DTAVSQTPKYLVTQMGNDKSIKCEQNLGHDTMYWYKQDSKKFLKIMFSYNNKELIINETVPNRFSPKSPDKAHLNLHINSLELGDSAVYFCASSLSGMWYFGAGTRLSVL.

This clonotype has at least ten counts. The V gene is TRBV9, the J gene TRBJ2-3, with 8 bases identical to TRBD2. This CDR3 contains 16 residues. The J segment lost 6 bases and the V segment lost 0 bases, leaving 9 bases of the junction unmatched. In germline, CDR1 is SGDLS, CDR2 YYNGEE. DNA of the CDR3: TGTGCCAGCAGCGTAGCTTCTATCGGGAGGGGGGATACGCAGTATTTT. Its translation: CASSVASIGRGDTQYF.

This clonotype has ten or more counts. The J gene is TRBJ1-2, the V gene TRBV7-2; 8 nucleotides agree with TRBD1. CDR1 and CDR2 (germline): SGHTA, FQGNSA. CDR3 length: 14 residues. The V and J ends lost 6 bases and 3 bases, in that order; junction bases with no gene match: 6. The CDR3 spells CASRRTGPDYGYTF. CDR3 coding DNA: TGTGCCAGCAGAAGGACAGGGCCGGACTATGGCTACACCTTC.

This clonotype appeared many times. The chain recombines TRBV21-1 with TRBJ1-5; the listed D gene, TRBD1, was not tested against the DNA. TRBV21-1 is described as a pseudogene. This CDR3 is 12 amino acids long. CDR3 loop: CASRGPFRPQHF. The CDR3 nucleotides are TGTGCCAGCAGGGGGCCTTTTCGGCCCCAGCATTTT.

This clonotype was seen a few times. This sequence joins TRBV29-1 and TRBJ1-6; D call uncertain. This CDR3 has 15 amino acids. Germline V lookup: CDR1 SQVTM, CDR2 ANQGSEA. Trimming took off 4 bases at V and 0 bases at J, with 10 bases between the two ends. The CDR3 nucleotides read TGCAGCGTTGTTTTGGGGAGCTCCTATAATTCACCCCTCCACTTT. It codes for CSVVLGSSYNSPLHF.